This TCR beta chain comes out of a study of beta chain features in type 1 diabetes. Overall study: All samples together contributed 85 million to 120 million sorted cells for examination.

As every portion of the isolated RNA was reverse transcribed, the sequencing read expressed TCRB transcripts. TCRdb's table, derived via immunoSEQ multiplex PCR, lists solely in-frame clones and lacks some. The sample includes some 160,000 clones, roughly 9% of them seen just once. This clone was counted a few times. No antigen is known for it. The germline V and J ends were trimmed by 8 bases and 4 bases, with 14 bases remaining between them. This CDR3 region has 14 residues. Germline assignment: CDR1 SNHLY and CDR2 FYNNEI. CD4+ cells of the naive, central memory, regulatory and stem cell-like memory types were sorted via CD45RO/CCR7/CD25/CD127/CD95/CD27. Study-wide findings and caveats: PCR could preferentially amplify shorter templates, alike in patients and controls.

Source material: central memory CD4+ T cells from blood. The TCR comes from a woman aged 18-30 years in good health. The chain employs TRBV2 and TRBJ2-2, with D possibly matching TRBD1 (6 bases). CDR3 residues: CASHTGQATGELFF. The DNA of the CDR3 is TGTGCCAGCCATACAGGGCAGGCCACCGGGGAGCTGTTTTTT. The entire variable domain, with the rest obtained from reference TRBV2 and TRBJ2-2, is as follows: EPEVTQTPSHQVTQMGQEVILRCVPISNHLYFYWYRQILGQKVEFLVSFYNNEISEKSEIFDDQFSVERPDGSNFTLKIRSTKLEDSAMYFCASHTGQATGELFFGEGSRLTVL.